This entry is about one TCR beta chain. No antigen is known for it. CDR1 is LGHNT and CDR2 is FRNRAP in the germline V gene. This CDR3 has 14 residues. The junction had 1 base not matched to a gene; V was cut back by 1 base and J by 5 bases. The repertoire was sequenced with immunoSEQ multiplex PCR; TCRdb's copy has only in-frame clones and lacks some. In the table there are some 95,000 clones, roughly nine tenths of which are singletons. These data are taken from a study of OX40 agonist ivuxolimab in advanced cancers. The study, taken as a whole, reports: Averaging showed that CD8+ T cells had more expanded clones than CD4+ did. Low normalized T-cell clonal expansion also characterized some of the nonresponders.

Individuals having autoimmune disease history or systemic immunosuppression were not enrolled. The rearrangement joins TRBV12-5 to TRBJ2-2, with 7 bases fitting TRBD1. The sequence came from an adult with an advanced solid tumor such as melanoma, head and neck, liver or kidney cancer. The sample was CD4+ or CD8+ T cells sorted from blood, taken in a trial of the OX40 agonist ivuxolimab. In nucleotides, the CDR3 is TGTGCTAGTGGTTTGGGGACAGGAACCGGGGAGCTGTTTTTT. This encodes CASGLGTGTGELFF.